This T cell receptor beta chain was obtained from a study of cytomegalovirus exposure and HLA in healthy donors. The germline CDR1 and CDR2 sequences are MDHEN and SYDVKM. This CDR3 comprises 14 residues. The V gene lost 6 bases and the J gene lost 2 bases, with 11 bases spanning the gap. This PCR relied on a set of 60 Vbeta primers and 13 Jbeta primers. Only in-frame clones appear in the TCRdb table, and some are missing; sequencing was by immunoSEQ multiplex PCR. The data show tens of thousands of clones, about four fifths seen once. Sequencing input: PBMCs. V is TRBV28 and J is TRBJ1-5; D remains unclear. This clonotype was sampled from a male donor in good health and CMV-seropositive. The CDR3 nucleotides are TGTGCCAGCAGCTCAAACACCCGCAATCAGCCCCAGCATTTT. Translated: CASSSNTRNQPQHF.